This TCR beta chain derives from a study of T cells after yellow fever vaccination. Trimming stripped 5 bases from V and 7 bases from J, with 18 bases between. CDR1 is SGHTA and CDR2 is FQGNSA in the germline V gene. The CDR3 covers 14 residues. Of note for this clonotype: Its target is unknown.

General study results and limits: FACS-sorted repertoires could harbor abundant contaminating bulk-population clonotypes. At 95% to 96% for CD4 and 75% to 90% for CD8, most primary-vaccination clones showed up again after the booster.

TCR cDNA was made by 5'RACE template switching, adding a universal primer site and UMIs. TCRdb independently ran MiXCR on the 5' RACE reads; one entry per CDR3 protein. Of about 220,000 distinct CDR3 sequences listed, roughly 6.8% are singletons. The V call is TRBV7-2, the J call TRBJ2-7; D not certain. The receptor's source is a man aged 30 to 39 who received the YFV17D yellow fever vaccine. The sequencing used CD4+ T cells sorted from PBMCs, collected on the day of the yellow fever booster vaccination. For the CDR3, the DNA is TGTGCCAGCAGCGCCCAGCACAGAGATCGGGAGCAGTACTTC. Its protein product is CASSAQHRDREQYF.